These T cell receptor beta chains were read from a single sample in a study of blood T cell repertoires in COVID-19. Data came from immunoSEQ multiplex PCR; TCRdb stores just in-frame clones and leaves some out. The profile shows 310,000 or so clones, 89% of them singletons. Sequenced input: PBMCs or T cells enriched from blood (not recorded which). All receptors come from a woman aged 40 to 49 who had recovered from COVID-19. The CDR3 runs from the conserved cysteine through the conserved F or W. Each record gives: J gene, V gene, clone size, D gene, CDR3 protein, CDR3 DNA. The D gene is left open where the match is weak. The listing skips clone size in some rows; elsewhere it reads once, few, many or a size class.

TRBJ1-3 TRBV5-1 . TRBD1 CASSKDRAGPGNTIYF TGCGCCAGCAGCAAGGACAGGGCCGGTCCTGGAAACACCATATATTTT
TRBJ2-1 TRBV7-2 few . CASSPRGPNEQFF TGTGCCAGCAGCCCCCGAGGGCCCAATGAGCAGTTCTTC
TRBJ2-3 TRBV7-3 . . CASSVQGTDTQYF TGTGCCAGCAGCGTCCAGGGTACCGATACGCAGTATTTT
TRBJ1-5 TRBV30 few . CAWEQGGRQPQHF TGTGCCTGGGAACAAGGCGGGAGGCAGCCCCAGCATTTT
TRBJ1-1 TRBV18 . . CASSLGRLNTEAFF TGTGCCAGCTCACTGGGGCGGCTGAACACTGAAGCTTTCTTT
TRBJ2-1 TRBV7-3 . . CASSNMNEQFF TGTGCCAGCAGCAACATGAATGAGCAGTTCTTC
TRBJ2-7 TRBV19 . . CASKGLANRSEQYF TGTGCCAGTAAGGGGCTAGCGAACCGCTCGGAGCAGTACTTC
TRBJ2-1 TRBV7-2 once TRBD2 CASSSILAGGQFF TGTGCCAGCAGCTCCATACTAGCGGGAGGGCAGTTCTTC
TRBJ1-3 TRBV2 . . CASSLTGNTIYF TGTGCCAGCAGCTTAACTGGAAACACCATATATTTT
TRBJ1-2 TRBV30 . . CAWSLSIGYTF TGTGCCTGGAGTCTTAGTATTGGCTACACCTTC
TRBJ2-4 TRBV7-2 once TRBD1 CASSLGQGQVIQYF TGTGCCAGCAGCTTAGGACAGGGTCAGGTCATTCAGTACTTC
TRBJ1-1 TRBV19 once . CASSQGRNTEAFF TGTGCCAGTTCTCAGGGGAGGAACACTGAAGCTTTCTTT
TRBJ1-5 TRBV11-2 . . CASSLNRDQPQHF TGTGCCAGCAGCTTAAACCGAGATCAGCCCCAGCATTTT
TRBJ2-1 TRBV30 . TRBD2 CAWSGTIAGVNEQFF TGTGCCTGGAGTGGGACGATAGCGGGGGTTAATGAGCAGTTCTTC
TRBJ2-7 TRBV1 . . CTSSQGLQDRYEQYF TGCACCAGCAGCCAGGGACTACAAGACCGTTACGAGCAGTACTTC
TRBJ2-1 TRBV7-9 . TRBD2 CASSFLLLAGGEQFF TGTGCCAGCAGCTTCCTCCTACTAGCGGGAGGTGAGCAGTTCTTC
TRBJ2-2 TRBV19 . . CASRLLSAGVGGELFF TGTGCCAGTAGACTCCTTTCGGCAGGGGTGGGCGGGGAGCTGTTTTTT
TRBJ2-6 TRBV28 . . CASSFSGSSILTF TGTGCCAGCAGTTTTTCGGGGAGTTCCATCCTGACTTTC
TRBJ2-1 TRBV19 . . CASSIEVSNVGSEQFF TGTGCCAGTAGTATAGAAGTTTCAAATGTAGGGAGTGAGCAGTTCTTC
TRBJ2-7 TRBV7-9 . TRBD1 CASSRRQGARNEQYF TGTGCCAGCAGCCGCAGGCAGGGGGCTAGAAACGAGCAGTACTTC
TRBJ1-1 TRBV9 once . CASRQTGSTEAFF TGTGCCAGCAGACAAACAGGGAGCACTGAAGCTTTCTTT
TRBJ1-1 TRBV7-9 . . CASSHRVGGTEAFF TGTGCCAGCAGCCACAGGGTAGGTGGGACTGAAGCTTTCTTT
TRBJ1-4 TRBV6-5 once . CASSAPGVTNEKLFF TGTGCCAGCAGCGCACCAGGGGTAACTAATGAAAAACTGTTTTTT
TRBJ1-1 TRBV10-3 once TRBD1 CATSPTGGYTEAFF TGTGCCACGAGCCCGACAGGGGGCTACACTGAAGCTTTCTTT
TRBJ1-1 TRBV10-3 . TRBD1 CAISVGRGTTEAFF TGTGCCATCAGTGTGGGCAGGGGGACCACTGAAGCTTTCTTT
TRBJ2-7 TRBV5-8 . . CASRGTAPYEQYF TGTGCCAGCCGGGGGACAGCCCCCTACGAGCAGTACTTC
TRBJ2-7 TRBV6-1 few . CASSDTGMSTLQYF TGTGCCAGCAGTGATACCGGGATGTCTACGTTGCAGTACTTC
TRBJ1-4 TRBV20-1 . . CSASSGATNEKLFF TGCAGTGCTAGTTCCGGGGCAACTAATGAAAAACTGTTTTTT
TRBJ1-1 TRBV19 . . CASRAGVKTEAFF TGTGCCAGTAGGGCAGGGGTTAAAACTGAAGCTTTCTTT
TRBJ2-3 TRBV15 . TRBD1 CATSREWTGGAADTQYF TGTGCCACCAGCAGAGAATGGACAGGGGGCGCCGCAGATACGCAGTATTTT
TRBJ2-3 TRBV3-1/TRBV3-2 . TRBD2 CASSPGLAGRRGTDTQYF TGTGCCAGCAGCCCTGGACTAGCGGGGCGAAGGGGCACAGATACGCAGTATTTT